This T cell receptor (beta chain) originates from a study of CD8 T cells in ankylosing spondylitis. Whole-study findings and limits: Characteristic of ankylosing spondylitis blood, it appeared, was a TCR beta motif comprising fewer than 10 highly homologous variants. Past research had described some motif variants in reactive arthritis synovial fluid and blood.

With respect to this clonotype: What it recognizes is unknown.

Making use of molecular barcodes, quantitative 5'-RACE generated TCR beta libraries. TCRdb re-called the 5' RACE reads with MiXCR, one entry per CDR3 protein. This table holds around 430,000 distinct CDR3 sequences, roughly 15% found once. The CDR3 sequence is 14 residues long. V lost 8 bases, J lost 1 base, and 8 bases stayed unmatched. The germline V gene has CDR1 SGHVS and CDR2 FQNEAQ. V is TRBV7-8 and J is TRBJ2-7; 7 bases align to TRBD2. Specimen: blood, either unsorted or a sorted T cell fraction (not recorded which). The receptor was derived from a male donor with ankylosing spondylitis. CDR3 DNA: TGTGCCAGCTTCAGCGGGACGAGGTCCTACGAGCAGTACTTC. Protein sequence: CASFSGTRSYEQYF.